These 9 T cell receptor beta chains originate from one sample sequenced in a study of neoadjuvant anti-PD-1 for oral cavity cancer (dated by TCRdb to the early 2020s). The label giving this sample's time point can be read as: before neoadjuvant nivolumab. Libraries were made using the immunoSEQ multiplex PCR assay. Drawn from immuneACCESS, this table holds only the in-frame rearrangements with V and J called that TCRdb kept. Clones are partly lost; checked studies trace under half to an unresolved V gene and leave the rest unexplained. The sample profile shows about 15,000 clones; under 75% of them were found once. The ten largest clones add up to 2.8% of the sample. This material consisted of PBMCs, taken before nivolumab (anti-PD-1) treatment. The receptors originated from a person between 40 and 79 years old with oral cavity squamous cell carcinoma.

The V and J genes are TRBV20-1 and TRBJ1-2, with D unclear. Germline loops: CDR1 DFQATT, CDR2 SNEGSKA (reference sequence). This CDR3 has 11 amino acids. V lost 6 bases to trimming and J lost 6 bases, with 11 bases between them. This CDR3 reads CSAEWTNGYTF. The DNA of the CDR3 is TGCAGTGCCGAATGGACTAATGGCTACACCTTC.

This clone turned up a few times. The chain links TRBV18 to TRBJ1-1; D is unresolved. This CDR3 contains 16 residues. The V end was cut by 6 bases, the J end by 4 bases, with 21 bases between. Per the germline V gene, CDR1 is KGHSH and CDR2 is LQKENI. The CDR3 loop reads CASSPRSEWLSTEAFF. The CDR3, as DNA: TGTGCCAGCTCGCCTAGATCAGAGTGGTTGAGCACTGAAGCTTTCTTT.

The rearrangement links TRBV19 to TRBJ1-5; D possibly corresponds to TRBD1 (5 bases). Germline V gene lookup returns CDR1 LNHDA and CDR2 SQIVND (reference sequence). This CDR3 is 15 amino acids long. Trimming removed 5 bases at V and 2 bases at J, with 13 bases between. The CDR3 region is CASSRRGGGNQPQHF. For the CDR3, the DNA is TGTGCCAGTAGTCGGAGGGGTGGGGGCAATCAGCCCCAGCATTTT.

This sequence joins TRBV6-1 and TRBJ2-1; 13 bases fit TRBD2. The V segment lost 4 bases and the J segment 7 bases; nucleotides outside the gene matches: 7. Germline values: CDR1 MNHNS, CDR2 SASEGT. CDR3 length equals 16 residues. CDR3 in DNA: TGTGCCAGCAGTGCACAGGGGACTAGCGGGATAAATGAGCAGTTCTTC. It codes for CASSAQGTSGINEQFF.

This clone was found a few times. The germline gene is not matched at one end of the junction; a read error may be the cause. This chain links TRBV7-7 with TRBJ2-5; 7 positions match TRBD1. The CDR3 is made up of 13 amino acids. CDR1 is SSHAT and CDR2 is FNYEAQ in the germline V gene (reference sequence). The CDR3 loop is CASSRQGSETQYF. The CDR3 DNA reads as TGTGCTAGCAGCCGACAGGGAAGCGAGACCCAGTACTTC.

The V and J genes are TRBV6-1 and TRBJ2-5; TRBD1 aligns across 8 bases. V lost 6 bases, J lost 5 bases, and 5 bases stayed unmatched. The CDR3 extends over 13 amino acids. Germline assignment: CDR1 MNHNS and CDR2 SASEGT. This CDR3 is CASRRTGRETQYF. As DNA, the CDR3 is TGTGCCAGCAGGAGGACAGGGCGGGAGACCCAGTACTTC.

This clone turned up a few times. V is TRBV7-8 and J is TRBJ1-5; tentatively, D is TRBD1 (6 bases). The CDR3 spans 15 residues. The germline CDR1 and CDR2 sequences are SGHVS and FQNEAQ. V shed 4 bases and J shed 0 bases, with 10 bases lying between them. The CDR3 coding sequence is TGTGCCAGCAGCTCAAAGGGGGTTAGCAATCAGCCCCAGCATTTT. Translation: CASSSKGVSNQPQHF.

CDR3 in amino acids: CSAGDYNEQFF. In DNA, the CDR3 is TGCAGCGCAGGGGACTACAATGAGCAGTTCTTC. The chain couples TRBV29-1 to TRBJ2-1; D might be TRBD1 (6 bases). CDR1 is SQVTM and CDR2 is ANQGSEA in the germline V gene. Trimming took 7 bases from V and 3 from J, leaving 7 bases between them. The CDR3 has 11 amino acids.

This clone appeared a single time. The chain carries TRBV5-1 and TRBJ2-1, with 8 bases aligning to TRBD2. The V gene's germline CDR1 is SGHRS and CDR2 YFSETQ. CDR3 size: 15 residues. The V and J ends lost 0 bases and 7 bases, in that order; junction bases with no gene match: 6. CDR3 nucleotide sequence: TGCGCCAGCAGCTTGGCGACTAGCGTTATTAATGAGCAGTTCTTC. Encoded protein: CASSLATSVINEQFF. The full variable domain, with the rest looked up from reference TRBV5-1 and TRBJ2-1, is KAGVTQTPRYLIKTRGQQVTLSCSPISGHRSVSWYQQTPGQGLQFLFEYFSETQRNKGNFPGRFSGRQFSNSRSEMNVSTLELGDSALYLCASSLATSVINEQFFGPGTRLTVL.